Included here is one T cell receptor beta chain sequence, with context. A much larger clone differs by one base, so this may be a read error. These patients, aged 18 to 65, had recently diagnosed hyperthyroidism lasting under 2 months. The PBMCs studied were ones that came from 10 ml fresh peripheral blood. The data were obtained in a study of T cells in Graves' hyperthyroidism and ophthalmopathy. From RNA transcripts, TCR beta CDR3 regions were amplified. First-round RT-PCR targeting the TCR CDR3 was performed with the HTBI primer set. MiXCR, run by TCRdb on the multiplex PCR reads, gives a single entry per CDR3 protein. The sample lists some 350,000 distinct CDR3 sequences; around 16% were seen once. The CDR3 has 18 amino acids. Per the germline V gene, CDR1 is SGHTA and CDR2 is FQGNSA. The V gene end was trimmed by 1 base and the J gene end by 8 bases; junction bases not matched to a gene: 10.

Sequences were obtained from blood. V is TRBV7-2 and J is TRBJ2-1; 14 positions match TRBD2. The TCR sequence derives from a woman aged 18-29 years with Graves' hyperthyroidism that later progressed to Graves' ophthalmopathy. Here the CDR3 DNA reads TGTGCCAGCAGCTTAGGCCGACTAGCGGGAGGGCAATTTTATGAGCAGTTCTTC. Its protein product is CASSLGRLAGGQFYEQFF.